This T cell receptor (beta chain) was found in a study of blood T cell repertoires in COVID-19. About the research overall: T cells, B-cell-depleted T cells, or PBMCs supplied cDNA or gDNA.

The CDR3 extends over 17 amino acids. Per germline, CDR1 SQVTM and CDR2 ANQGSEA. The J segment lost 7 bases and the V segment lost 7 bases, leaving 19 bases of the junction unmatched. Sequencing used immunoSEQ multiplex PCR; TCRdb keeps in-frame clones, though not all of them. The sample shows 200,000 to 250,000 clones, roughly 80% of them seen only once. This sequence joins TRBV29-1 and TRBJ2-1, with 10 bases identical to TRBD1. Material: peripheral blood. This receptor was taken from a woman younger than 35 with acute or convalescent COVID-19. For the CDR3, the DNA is TGCAGCGCCCCTAGTCCCCAGCCGGGACAGGGGAAAAATGAGCAGTTCTTC. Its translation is CSAPSPQPGQGKNEQFF.